This T cell receptor (beta chain) is from a study of control samples from healthy donors and cancer patients. Data came from immunoSEQ multiplex PCR; TCRdb stores just in-frame clones and leaves some out. The profile covers fewer than 300,000 clones, with roughly 82% appearing a single time and about 14% taken by the ten largest. There are 15 residues in the CDR3. From germline, CDR1 is SEHNR and CDR2 FQNEAQ (reference sequence). Trimming took off 5 bases at V and 1 base at J, with 14 bases between the two ends. This chain connects TRBV7-9 to TRBJ1-2, with TRBD1 as a possible D gene (6 bases). The clonotype was recovered from a woman in her fifties or sixties with lung cancer. The specimen sequenced was PBMCs. The CDR3 DNA reads TGTGCCAGCAGCATATATGACAGGAGTAACTATGGCTACACCTTC. Encoded protein: CASSIYDRSNYGYTF.